The 13 T cell receptor beta chains below all came from one sample that was sequenced in a study of beta chain features in type 1 diabetes. Expressed TCRB transcripts got sequenced, as all isolated RNA was reverse transcribed. Profiling relied on immunoSEQ multiplex PCR, and the TCRdb table lists in-frame clones only, not all of them. The profile shows a few hundred thousand clones, 13% to 15% of them singletons. No antigens are known for them. General study results and limits: Type 1 diabetes patients had TCRB CDR3s that were shorter (moderately but significantly so) in all four CD4+ subsets.

The sequenced material came from naive CD4+ T cells from blood. The receptors shown here come from a man aged 25 to 40 with type 1 diabetes.

The chain combines TRBV30 with TRBJ2-3, with D perhaps matching TRBD2 (6 bases). Trimming left V 5 bases short and J 0 bases short, with 15 bases between. The germline CDR1 and CDR2 sequences are GTSNPN and SVGIG (reference sequence). CDR3 length equals 15 residues. In DNA, the CDR3 is TGTGCCTGGCGAGACGGGAGATGGAGCACAGATACGCAGTATTTT. Encoded protein: CAWRDGRWSTDTQYF.

The chain couples TRBV2 to TRBJ1-1, with 7 nucleotides matching TRBD1. Germline assignment: CDR1 SNHLY and CDR2 FYNNEI. The CDR3 consists of 13 residues. V was pared by 7 bases and J by 1 base, with 3 bases of the junction left unmatched. Here the CDR3 reads CASTRDRNTEAFF. The CDR3 region has the DNA TGTGCCAGCACCCGGGACAGGAACACTGAAGCTTTCTTT. Complete variable domain (other parts from reference TRBV2 and TRBJ1-1): EPEVTQTPSHQVTQMGQEVILRCVPISNHLYFYWYRQILGQKVEFLVSFYNNEISEKSEIFDDQFSVERPDGSNFTLKIRSTKLEDSAMYFCASTRDRNTEAFFGQGTRLTVV.

The chain recombines TRBV5-1 with TRBJ1-3, with 8 bases lining up with TRBD1. The CDR3 covers 16 residues. Trimming took 0 bases from V and 3 from J; bases not matched to a gene: 5. Germline CDR1 reads SGHRS; CDR2 reads YFSETQ. The CDR3 reads CASSLAPTGGGNTIYF. DNA for the CDR3: TGCGCCAGCAGCTTGGCCCCTACAGGGGGTGGAAACACCATATATTTT. The full variable domain, in which reference TRBV5-1 and TRBJ1-3 provide the parts outside the CDR3, is KAGVTQTPRYLIKTRGQQVTLSCSPISGHRSVSWYQQTPGQGLQFLFEYFSETQRNKGNFPGRFSGRQFSNSRSEMNVSTLELGDSALYLCASSLAPTGGGNTIYFGEGSWLTVV.

Only a few counts were recorded for this clone. V usage is TRBV5-1 and J usage is TRBJ2-1, with 10 bases fitting TRBD2. This CDR3 has 14 amino acids. Trimming at V came to 2 bases and at J to 9 bases, leaving 5 bases not matched to a gene. Per the germline V gene, CDR1 is SGHRS and CDR2 is YFSETQ. The CDR3 DNA is TGCGCCAGCAGCTTCGGTATAGCGGGAGGTGAGCAGTTCTTC. Amino acid sequence: CASSFGIAGGEQFF.

The rearrangement links TRBV5-1 to TRBJ1-1, with a possible D match to TRBD1 (6 bases). The CDR3 extends over 14 amino acids. V was pared by 1 base and J by 4 bases, with 11 bases between. The V gene's germline CDR1 is SGHRS and CDR2 YFSETQ. The CDR3 protein is CASSLLSRGTEAFF. Written as DNA, the CDR3 is TGCGCCAGCAGCTTGTTGAGCAGGGGCACTGAAGCTTTCTTT.

The chain employs TRBV5-6 and TRBJ2-5; 12 nucleotides align to TRBD2. CDR3 length equals 16 residues. J gave up 4 bases and V 4 bases, and 8 bases lay outside the gene matches. In germline, CDR1 is SGHDT, CDR2 YYEEEE. In nucleotides, the CDR3 is TGTGCCAGCAGCCCTCAACTAGCGGGAGGAAGAGAGACCCAGTACTTC. Residues: CASSPQLAGGRETQYF.

The V gene is TRBV9, the J gene TRBJ2-5; no firm D call. Germline V gene data show CDR1 as SGDLS and CDR2 as YYNGEE. The V end was cut by 4 bases, the J end by 5 bases, with 12 bases between. This CDR3 has 13 residues. This chain's CDR3 is CASSSVSPETQYF. The CDR3 DNA sequence: TGTGCCAGCAGCTCCGTATCCCCGGAGACCCAGTACTTC.

This clone was counted between two and nine times. The J gene is TRBJ1-1, the V gene TRBV23-1; 12 nucleotides line up with TRBD1. TRBV23-1 is sorted into the ORF group, with uncertain function. This CDR3 is 14 amino acids long. V lost 8 bases, J lost 3 bases, and 4 bases stayed unmatched. This chain's CDR3 is CASAGTGGDTEAFF. The CDR3 DNA reads as TGCGCCAGCGCAGGGACAGGGGGCGACACTGAAGCTTTCTTT.

CDR3 in amino acids: CASSLGEGPDTQYF. CDR3 in DNA: TGCGCCAGCAGCTTGGGGGAGGGCCCAGATACGCAGTATTTT. V and J are TRBV5-1 and TRBJ2-3; 7 nucleotides line up with TRBD2. V gave up 0 bases and J gave up 4 bases; unmatched junction bases: 2. Germline V gives CDR1 SGHRS, CDR2 YFSETQ. The CDR3 is 14 residues long.

The rearrangement links TRBV9 to TRBJ2-1; D perhaps matches TRBD2 (6 bases). This CDR3 has 14 residues. Trimming took off 2 bases at V and 0 bases at J, with 6 bases between the two ends. Germline V gene lookup returns CDR1 SGDLS and CDR2 YYNGEE. The CDR3 DNA is TGTGCCAGCAGCGTGACTAGCTCCTACAATGAGCAGTTCTTC. Translating it yields CASSVTSSYNEQFF.

The chain uses TRBV2 and TRBJ2-7, with D possibly being TRBD2 (5 bases). CDR1 is SNHLY and CDR2 is FYNNEI in the germline V gene. This CDR3 spans 13 amino acids. Trimming removed 7 bases at V and 4 bases at J, with 14 bases between. The CDR3 here is CASTGLNAYEQYF. For the CDR3, the DNA is TGTGCCAGCACAGGACTGAACGCTTACGAGCAGTACTTC.

This chain uses TRBV9 with TRBJ2-2, with 11 bases fitting TRBD2. V was pared by 3 bases and J by 5 bases, with 9 bases of the junction left unmatched. The CDR3 covers 17 residues. Germline V CDR1 and CDR2: SGDLS, YYNGEE. CDR3 amino acids: CASSETPSGRQTGELFF. The CDR3, as DNA: TGTGCCAGCAGCGAAACTCCTAGCGGGAGGCAGACCGGGGAGCTGTTTTTT. Full variable domain (remainder filled in from reference TRBV9 and TRBJ2-2): DSGVTQTPKHLITATGQRVTLRCSPRSGDLSVYWYQQSLDQGLQFLIQYYNGEERAKGNILERFSAQQFPDLHSELNLSSLELGDSALYFCASSETPSGRQTGELFFGEGSRLTVL.

Only a few counts were recorded for this clone. The chain uses TRBV28 and TRBJ2-7, with TRBD2 identical over 11 bases. Per the germline V gene, CDR1 is MDHEN and CDR2 is SYDVKM. The ends lost 7 bases at V and 2 bases at J; junction bases unmatched: 4. This CDR3 contains 14 residues. The CDR3 region has the DNA TGTGCCAGCAAGGCTAGCGGGAGGACCTACGAGCAGTACTTC. Amino acid sequence: CASKASGRTYEQYF.